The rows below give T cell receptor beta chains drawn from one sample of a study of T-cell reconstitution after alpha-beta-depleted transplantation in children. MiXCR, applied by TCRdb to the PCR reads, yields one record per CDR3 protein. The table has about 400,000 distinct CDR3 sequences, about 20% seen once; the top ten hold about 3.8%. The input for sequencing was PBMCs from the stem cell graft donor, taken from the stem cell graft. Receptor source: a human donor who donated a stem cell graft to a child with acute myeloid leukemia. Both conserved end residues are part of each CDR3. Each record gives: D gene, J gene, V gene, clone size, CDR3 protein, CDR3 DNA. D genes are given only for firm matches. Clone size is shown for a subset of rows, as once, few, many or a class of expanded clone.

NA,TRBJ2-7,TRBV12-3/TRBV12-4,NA,CASSLPGDVYEQYF,TGTGCCAGCAGTTTGCCAGGGGATGTGTACGAGCAGTACTTC
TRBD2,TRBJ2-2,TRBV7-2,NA,CASSFRTSGNTGELFF,TGTGCCAGCAGCTTCCGGACTAGCGGAAACACCGGGGAGCTGTTTTTT
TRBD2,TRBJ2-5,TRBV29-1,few,CSVDGGAETQYF,TGCAGCGTTGACGGGGGGGCGGAGACCCAGTACTTC
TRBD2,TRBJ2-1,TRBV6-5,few,CASSYSAGGGNEQFF,TGTGCCAGCAGTTACTCCGCGGGAGGGGGCAATGAGCAGTTCTTC
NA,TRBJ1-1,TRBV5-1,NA,CASSLIAGLDTEAFF,TGCGCCAGCAGCTTGATCGCAGGTTTAGACACTGAAGCTTTCTTT
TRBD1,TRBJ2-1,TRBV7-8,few,CASSLGAQGWSYNEQFF,TGTGCCAGCAGCTTAGGGGCACAGGGGTGGTCCTACAATGAGCAGTTCTTC
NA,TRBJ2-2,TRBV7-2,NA,CASSPGGTDTGELFF,TGTGCCAGCAGCCCAGGTGGCACTGACACCGGGGAGCTGTTTTTT
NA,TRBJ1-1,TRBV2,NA,CASSGLLNTEAFF,TGTGCCAGCAGTGGACTGCTGAACACTGAAGCTTTCTTT
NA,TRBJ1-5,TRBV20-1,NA,CSARQYIDQPQHF,TGCAGTGCTAGGCAATATATTGATCAGCCCCAGCATTTT
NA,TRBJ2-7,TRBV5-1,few,CASSLAPGSSYEQYF,TGCGCCAGCAGCTTGGCCCCGGGGAGCTCCTACGAGCAGTACTTC
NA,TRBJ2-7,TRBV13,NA,CASSSRTEFYEQYF,TGTGCCAGCAGCTCCCGCACCGAATTCTACGAGCAGTACTTC